Below are 14 T cell receptor beta chains sequenced from a single sample in a study of blood T cell repertoires in COVID-19 (dated by TCRdb to 2018 to 2020). Library method: the immunoSEQ multiplex PCR assay. TCRdb re-hosts the immuneACCESS table, in-frame sequences only. Its copies lack some clones; in the studies checked, an unresolved V gene accounts for under half of them, and the cause for the rest is not known. This sample is represented by 250,000 or so clones; around 85% of them were singletons. Of the sample, around 6.8% falls within the top ten clones. The sequencing sample was made of peripheral blood. All receptors derive from a woman in her sixties with active or convalescent COVID-19.

J is TRBJ2-2 and V is TRBV7-2; D is possibly TRBD1 (5 bases). Trimming took off 2 bases at V and 5 bases at J, with 9 bases between the two ends. CDR1 and CDR2 (germline): SGHTA, FQGNSA. This CDR3 is 14 amino acids long. Here the CDR3 reads CASSLYQGTGELFF. The CDR3 coding sequence is TGTGCCAGCAGCTTATATCAGGGAACCGGGGAGCTGTTTTTT.

This sequence joins TRBV12-5 and TRBJ2-1; 8 nucleotides line up with TRBD2. The CDR3 totals 16 residues. From germline, CDR1 is LGHNT and CDR2 FRNRAP. After removal of 5 bases from V and 4 bases from J, the junction contained 10 bases not matched to a gene. The CDR3 loop reads CASGLSGGGPYNEQFF. The CDR3, as DNA: TGTGCTAGTGGTCTCTCGGGCGGGGGGCCGTACAATGAGCAGTTCTTC.

V gene TRBV27 combines with J gene TRBJ2-3, with 12 bases aligning to TRBD2. CDR3 length: 16 residues. Per the germline V gene, CDR1 is MNHEY and CDR2 is SMNVEV (reference sequence). J lost 4 bases, V lost 5 bases, and 7 bases had no gene match. This CDR3 reads CASSRSSGGASDTQYF. CDR3 nucleotide sequence: TGTGCCAGCAGTCGGTCTAGCGGGGGGGCCTCAGATACGCAGTATTTT.

The chain is built from TRBV5-1 and TRBJ2-5; D not certain. Germline V lookup: CDR1 SGHRS, CDR2 YFSETQ. The CDR3 has 14 residues. The V gene lost 1 base and the J gene lost 1 base, with 8 bases spanning the gap. Written as DNA, the CDR3 is TGCGCCAGCAGCTTGACCCCCGGCCAAGAGACCCAGTACTTC. Its translation: CASSLTPGQETQYF.

The rearrangement uses TRBV24-1 and TRBJ1-1; D remains unclear. From germline, CDR1 is KGHDR and CDR2 SFDVKD. Trimming took off 7 bases at V and 2 bases at J, with 10 bases between the two ends. This CDR3 spans 13 amino acids. CDR3 amino acids: CATRGGRNTEAFF. Written as DNA, the CDR3 is TGTGCCACCAGGGGTGGGCGCAACACTGAAGCTTTCTTT.

The chain combines TRBV2 with TRBJ1-5; weak D call: TRBD1 (6 bases). Per the germline V gene, CDR1 is SNHLY and CDR2 is FYNNEI. Trimming pared 7 bases from V and 4 bases from J, leaving 17 bases between. The CDR3 totals 15 residues. CDR3 in amino acids: CASTWGGQINQPQHF. DNA for the CDR3: TGTGCCAGCACCTGGGGTGGACAGATTAATCAGCCCCAGCATTTT.

The genes are TRBV7-3 and TRBJ2-1; 10 positions agree with TRBD2. The CDR3 has 14 residues. The V segment lost 5 bases and the J segment 9 bases; nucleotides outside the gene matches: 7. Germline CDR1 is SGHTA and CDR2 is FQGTGA. CDR3 protein: CASSPSGSQAEQFF. In DNA form, the CDR3 reads TGTGCCAGCAGCCCTAGCGGGAGTCAAGCTGAGCAGTTCTTC.

Only one count was recorded for this clone. The chain couples TRBV6-5 to TRBJ1-2, with 7 bases lining up with TRBD1. After removal of 6 bases from V and 8 bases from J, the junction contained 3 bases not matched to a gene. Germline values: CDR1 MNHEY, CDR2 SVGAGI. CDR3 size: 11 residues. In DNA form, the CDR3 reads TGTGCCAGCAGGGGGACAGAGGGCTACACCTTC. Translated: CASRGTEGYTF.

V is TRBV12-5 and J is TRBJ2-1; D perhaps matches TRBD2 (6 bases). Germline CDR1 LGHNT, CDR2 FRNRAP. V lost 4 bases, J lost 8 bases, and 12 bases lay in between. The CDR3 is made up of 13 amino acids. Written as DNA, the CDR3 is TGTGCTAGTGGTTCCCCTGGCGGGGATGAGCAGTTCTTC. This translates into CASGSPGGDEQFF. The whole variable domain, filled in from reference TRBV12-5 and TRBJ2-1, reads DARVTQTPRHKVTEMGQEVTMRCQPILGHNTVFWYRQTMMQGLELLAYFRNRAPLDDSGMPKDRFSAEMPDATLATLKIQPSEPRDSAVYFCASGSPGGDEQFFGPGTRLTVL.

J is TRBJ1-2 and V is TRBV6-5; D is ambiguous. The CDR3 is 12 residues long. From germline, CDR1 is MNHEY and CDR2 SVGAGI. V was pared by 6 bases and J by 13 bases, with 18 bases between. The DNA of the CDR3 is TGTGCCAGCAGCCAACTCCCCCCCGGGTGCACCTTC. It encodes CASSQLPPGCTF.

This clone was counted a single time. This chain connects TRBV5-5 to TRBJ2-1; possibly TRBD2 for D (7 bases). The CDR3 is 15 residues long. The V gene's germline CDR1 is SGHKS and CDR2 YYEKEE (reference sequence). Trimming removed 4 bases from V and 7 bases from J, with 18 bases in between. CDR3 sequence (DNA): TGTGCCAGCAGCCACCTACGGGGGGCCGGTAATGAGCAGTTCTTC. It is translated as CASSHLRGAGNEQFF.

The chain carries TRBV6-4 and TRBJ1-2; 8 nucleotides line up with TRBD1. J lost 6 bases, V lost 6 bases, and 9 bases had no gene match. This CDR3 is 14 amino acids long. From germline, CDR1 is MRHNA and CDR2 SNTAGT. This chain's CDR3 is CASRSSGGRDGYTF. The DNA for the CDR3 is TGTGCCAGCAGGTCCTCAGGGGGCAGGGATGGCTACACCTTC.

This clone was counted a few times. The chain combines TRBV4-1 with TRBJ2-4; no clear D gene. The V gene's germline CDR1 is MGHRA and CDR2 YSYEKL. The V end lost 4 bases, the J end lost 0 bases, and 16 bases lay between the germline ends. The CDR3 runs to 17 residues. CDR3 coding DNA: TGCGCCAGCAGCCCGGAAGTGGAGTATGGAGCCAAAAACATTCAGTACTTC. Encoded protein: CASSPEVEYGAKNIQYF.

This chain joins TRBV5-5 and TRBJ2-3; 13 nucleotides line up with TRBD2. CDR3 size: 18 residues. The V and J ends lost 3 bases and 0 bases, in that order; junction bases with no gene match: 7. Per the germline V gene, CDR1 is SGHKS and CDR2 is YYEKEE (reference sequence). The CDR3 sequence is CASSSTTSGGASTDTQYF. For the CDR3, the DNA is TGTGCCAGCAGCTCTACTACTAGCGGGGGGGCGAGCACAGATACGCAGTATTTT.